This TCR beta chain was identified during a study of blood T cells in healthy people across ages. Regarding the study as a whole: TCR beta diversity tracked closely with naive T cell percentage.

For the second PCR, which ran for about 7 to 12 cycles, a sample-barcoded 5' primer and a J-beta primer mix were used. TCRdb re-called the 5' RACE reads with MiXCR, one entry per CDR3 protein. Among approximately 960,000 distinct CDR3 sequences listed, 29% were seen once. This clonotype was detected only a few times. Its target is not known. Each sample used at least 6 million PBMCs. These data were likewise used in another study, on T cells of mothers and their children. That investigation notes: Relative to unrelated pairs, biologically related mother-child dyads exhibited marginally greater, non-significant overlap. Across the analysis, no persistent microchimeric T cell clones were detected.

The sequenced sample was blood. This TCR came from a woman aged 35 to 49 in good health.

CDR3 amino acids: CASSGRGTDGGMETQYF. CDR3 nucleotides: TGTGCCAGCAGCGGCCGAGGGACAGATGGAGGGATGGAGACCCAGTACTTC. V usage is TRBV13 and J usage is TRBJ2-5, with TRBD1 as a possible D gene (7 bases). Trimming pared 5 bases from V and 5 bases from J, leaving 24 bases between. Per the germline V gene, CDR1 is PRHDT and CDR2 is FYEKMQ (reference sequence). The CDR3 has 17 residues.